What follows are 18 T cell receptor beta chains derived from one specimen sequenced in a study of blood T cell repertoires in COVID-19 (dated by TCRdb to between 2020 and 2021). The method behind the library was the immunoSEQ multiplex PCR assay. What TCRdb holds here is the immuneACCESS table cut down to in-frame rearrangements. Part of the clones is not present; checked against another copy, under half of the missing clones reflect an unresolved V gene, and the others are unexplained. This sample gives approximately 100,000 clones in total; roughly 80% of them show up just once. The ten most abundant clones make up approximately 11% of the sample. Sequencing was performed on peripheral blood. The receptor source for this set is a man in his 70s with active or convalescent COVID-19.

The CDR3 DNA follows: TGTGCCAGCAGTCACCACCGCGGAACCGGGAACACCGGGGAGCTGTTTTTT. Translating it yields CASSHHRGTGNTGELFF. The rearrangement joins TRBV6-6 to TRBJ2-2; unclear D gene. This CDR3 has 17 residues. With 5 bases removed from V and 1 base from J, the gap between germline ends came to 17 bases. CDR1 is MNHNY, CDR2 SVGAGI, per germline (reference sequence).

The rearrangement uses TRBV7-9 and TRBJ1-4, with D hard to call. The CDR3 length is 14 residues. V shed 5 bases and J shed 0 bases, with 7 bases lying between them. In germline, CDR1 is SEHNR, CDR2 FQNEAQ (reference sequence). The CDR3 region has the DNA TGTGCCAGCAGCCCAGGTGCAACTAATGAAAAACTGTTTTTT. Its protein is CASSPGATNEKLFF.

In its sample, this clone was seen a few times. The rearrangement links TRBV30 to TRBJ2-1; no clear D. CDR1 is GTSNPN, CDR2 SVGIG, per germline (reference sequence). Trimming cost V 0 bases and J 3 bases, with 6 bases left between them. There are 13 residues in the CDR3. For the CDR3, the DNA is TGTGCCTGGAGTGTAGGAGACTACAATGAGCAGTTCTTC. This gives the protein CAWSVGDYNEQFF.

This sequence joins TRBV10-1 and TRBJ1-2; D perhaps matches TRBD1 (6 bases). With 9 bases removed from V and 5 bases from J, the gap between germline ends came to 16 bases. CDR3 size: 13 residues. Looked up from germline, CDR1 is WNHNN and CDR2 is SYGVQD (reference sequence). The CDR3 loop is CASQQGLGYGYTF. The CDR3 DNA sequence: TGCGCCAGTCAACAGGGTTTGGGGTATGGCTACACCTTC.

The J gene is TRBJ2-5, the V gene TRBV6-1; 9 positions match TRBD1. The CDR3 spans 16 residues. V gave up 1 base and J gave up 4 bases; unmatched junction bases: 7. Germline loops: CDR1 MNHNS, CDR2 SASEGT. CDR3 DNA: TGTGCCAGCAGTGAAGTACAGGGGGCGAAGGGAGAGACCCAGTACTTC. It yields the protein CASSEVQGAKGETQYF.

The genes are TRBV6-1 and TRBJ2-4; D is uncertain. V shed 4 bases and J shed 1 base, with 20 bases lying between them. The CDR3 has 18 amino acids. The germline CDR1 and CDR2 sequences are MNHNS and SASEGT. CDR3 sequence (DNA): TGTGCCAGCAGTGCCCTACCGACTCCTCGTGGGGCCAAAAACATTCAGTACTTC. It translates to CASSALPTPRGAKNIQYF.

This chain connects TRBV6-5 to TRBJ1-1; possible D gene TRBD1, 6 bases. The CDR3 covers 14 residues. V lost 6 bases to trimming and J lost 2 bases, with 13 bases between them. The V gene's germline CDR1 is MNHEY and CDR2 SVGAGI. CDR3 coding DNA: TGTGCCAGCAGACTGGACAGCCGTAACACTGAAGCTTTCTTT. It is translated as CASRLDSRNTEAFF.

The chain carries TRBV5-6 and TRBJ2-2; D remains unclear. The CDR3 sequence is 13 residues long. Germline assignment: CDR1 SGHDT and CDR2 YYEEEE. Trimming removed 0 bases from V and 5 bases from J, with 5 bases in between. The CDR3 sequence: CASSLAGTGELFF. CDR3 coding DNA: TGTGCCAGCAGCTTGGCGGGTACCGGGGAGCTGTTTTTT.

This chain connects TRBV2 to TRBJ1-2; D is uncertain. This CDR3 contains 14 residues. The germline V gene encodes CDR1 SNHLY and CDR2 FYNNEI. With 0 bases removed from V and 0 bases from J, the gap between germline ends came to 5 bases. The CDR3 reads CASSEAPANYGYTF. The CDR3 DNA follows: TGTGCCAGCAGTGAAGCGCCAGCTAACTATGGCTACACCTTC.

The chain has TRBV6-4 and TRBJ2-7, with 7 bases lining up with TRBD2. The germline gives CDR1 MRHNA, CDR2 SNTAGT. This CDR3 region has 12 residues. V shed 5 bases and J 6 bases; nucleotides not matched to a gene: 4. The CDR3 DNA follows: TGTGCCAGCAGTCGCTCGGGGGGCGAGCAGTACTTC. It codes for CASSRSGGEQYF.

The chain joins TRBV24-1 to TRBJ2-2, with D unresolved. Trimming cost V 6 bases and J 5 bases, with 3 bases left between them. Per germline, CDR1 KGHDR and CDR2 SFDVKD. This CDR3 is built from 11 residues. CDR3 in amino acids: CATSQTGELFF. The CDR3 DNA is TGTGCCACCAGTCAGACCGGGGAGCTGTTTTTT.

J is TRBJ1-1 and V is TRBV3-1 (or the pseudogene TRBV3-2); D possibly corresponds to TRBD1 (6 bases). CDR1 LGHDT and CDR2 YNNKEL come from the germline V gene (reference sequence). CDR3 length: 12 residues. V was clipped by 2 bases and J by 12 bases, with 13 bases between them. Here the CDR3 reads CASSQTQGPSFF. In DNA, the CDR3 is TGTGCCAGCAGCCAAACGCAGGGGCCCTCTTTCTTT.

The gene calls are TRBV2 and TRBJ2-3; D possibly corresponds to TRBD1 (6 bases). The CDR3 length is 12 residues. Trimming stripped 3 bases from V and 8 bases from J, with 9 bases between. Germline V gene lookup returns CDR1 SNHLY and CDR2 FYNNEI. The CDR3, as DNA: TGTGCCAGCAGTGAGGGGGCAGGTACGCAGTATTTT. Residues: CASSEGAGTQYF.

This chain uses TRBV5-1 with TRBJ2-2, with D possibly matching TRBD2 (6 bases). V was shortened by 0 bases and J by 4 bases, with 7 bases between the two germline ends. Germline-derived CDR1 and CDR2 are SGHRS and YFSETQ. The CDR3 sequence is 14 residues long. The CDR3 DNA follows: TGCGCCAGCAGCTTGGTGGAGGGCACCGGGGAGCTGTTTTTT. This codes for CASSLVEGTGELFF.

J is TRBJ2-5 and V is TRBV7-2; 7 positions agree with TRBD1. CDR3 size: 14 residues. Trimming removed 3 bases from V and 4 bases from J; junction bases left unmatched: 5. In germline, CDR1 is SGHTA, CDR2 FQGNSA. The CDR3 reads CASSFLSGGETQYF. The CDR3 DNA is TGTGCCAGCAGCTTTCTTTCAGGGGGAGAGACCCAGTACTTC.

The gene calls are TRBV11-3 and TRBJ2-7; D remains ambiguous. V was shortened by 5 bases and J by 4 bases, with 15 bases between the two germline ends. This CDR3 is 14 amino acids long. From germline, CDR1 is SGHNT and CDR2 YENEEA. CDR3 amino acids: CASSILDGFYEQYF. The CDR3 nucleotides are TGTGCCAGCAGCATCCTAGACGGCTTTTACGAGCAGTACTTC.

This clone was detected a few times. CDR3 in DNA: TGTGCCAGCAGCCGTACAGGGACGGTGGGCAATCAGCCCCAGCATTTT. Protein: CASSRTGTVGNQPQHF. The chain links TRBV6-2 or TRBV6-3 to TRBJ1-5, with D maybe TRBD1 (6 bases). Germline assignment: CDR1 MNHEY and CDR2 SVGEGT. V lost 6 bases, J lost 2 bases, and 17 bases lay in between. CDR3 length: 16 residues.

The rearrangement uses TRBV7-6 and TRBJ2-2; TRBD1 matches at 11 bases. Germline V lookup: CDR1 SGHVS, CDR2 FNYEAQ. The CDR3 has 16 residues. V was pared by 4 bases and J by 3 bases, with 4 bases of the junction left unmatched. In DNA form, the CDR3 reads TGTGCCAGCAGCTCTGGACAGGGGGCTTACACCGGGGAGCTGTTTTTT. Translating gives CASSSGQGAYTGELFF. Based on the CDR3 plus reference TRBV7-6 and TRBJ2-2, the full variable domain is GAGVSQSPRYKVTKRGQDVALRCDPISGHVSLYWYRQALGQGPEFLTYFNYEAQQDKSGLPNDRFSAERPEGSISTLTIQRTEQRDSAMYRCASSSGQGAYTGELFFGEGSRLTVL.